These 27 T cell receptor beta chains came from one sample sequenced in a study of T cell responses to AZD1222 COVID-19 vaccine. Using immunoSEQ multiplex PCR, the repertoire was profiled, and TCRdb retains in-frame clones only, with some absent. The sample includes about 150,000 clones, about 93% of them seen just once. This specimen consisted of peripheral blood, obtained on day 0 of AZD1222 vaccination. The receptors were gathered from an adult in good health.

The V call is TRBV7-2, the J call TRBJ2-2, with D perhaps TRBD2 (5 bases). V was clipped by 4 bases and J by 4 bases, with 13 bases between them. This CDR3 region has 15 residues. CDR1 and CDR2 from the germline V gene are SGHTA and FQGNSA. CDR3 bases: TGTGCCAGCAGCTCCCCGGGGAAGCGCACCGGGGAGCTGTTTTTT. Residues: CASSSPGKRTGELFF.

This CDR3 reads CASSVATDSPLHF. The CDR3, as DNA: TGTGCCAGCAGCGTAGCTACGGATTCACCCCTCCACTTT. V usage is TRBV9 and J usage is TRBJ1-6; D is unclear. There are 13 residues in the CDR3. In germline, CDR1 is SGDLS, CDR2 YYNGEE. V was clipped by 0 bases and J by 8 bases, with 6 bases between them.

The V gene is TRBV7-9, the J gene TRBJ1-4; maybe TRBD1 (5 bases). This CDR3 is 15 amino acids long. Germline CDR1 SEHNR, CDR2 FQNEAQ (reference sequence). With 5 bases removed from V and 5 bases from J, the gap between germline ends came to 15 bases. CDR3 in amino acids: CASSGEVGQNEKLFF. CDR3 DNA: TGTGCCAGCAGCGGGGAGGTGGGGCAAAATGAAAAACTGTTTTTT.

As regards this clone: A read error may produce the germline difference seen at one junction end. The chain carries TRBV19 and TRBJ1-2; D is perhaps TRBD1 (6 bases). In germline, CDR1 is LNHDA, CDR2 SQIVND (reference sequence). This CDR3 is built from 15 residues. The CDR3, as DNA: TGTGCCAGTCGGGGAAATAACAGGGCTGGGTATGTCTACACCTTC. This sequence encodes CASRGNNRAGYVYTF.

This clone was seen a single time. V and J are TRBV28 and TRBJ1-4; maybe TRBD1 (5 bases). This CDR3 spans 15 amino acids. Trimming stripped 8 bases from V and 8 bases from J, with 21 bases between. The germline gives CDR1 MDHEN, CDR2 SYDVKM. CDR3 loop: CASSLGRGMGEKLFF. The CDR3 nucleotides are TGTGCCAGCTCCCTGGGGAGGGGCATGGGAGAAAAACTGTTTTTT. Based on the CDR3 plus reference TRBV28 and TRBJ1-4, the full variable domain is DVKVTQSSRYLVKRTGEKVFLECVQDMDHENMFWYRQDPGLGLRLIYFSYDVKMKEKGDIPEGYSVSREKKERFSLILESASTNQTSMYLCASSLGRGMGEKLFFGSGTQLSVL.

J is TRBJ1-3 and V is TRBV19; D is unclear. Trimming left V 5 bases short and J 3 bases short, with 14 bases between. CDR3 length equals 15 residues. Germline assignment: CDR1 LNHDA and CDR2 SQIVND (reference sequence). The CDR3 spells CASSPGHWGGNTIYF. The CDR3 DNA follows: TGTGCCAGTAGTCCCGGCCATTGGGGTGGAAACACCATATATTTT. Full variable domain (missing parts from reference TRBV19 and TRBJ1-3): DGGITQSPKYLFRKEGQNVTLSCEQNLNHDAMYWYRQDPGQGLRLIYYSQIVNDFQKGDIAEGYSVSREKKESFPLTVTSAQKNPTAFYLCASSPGHWGGNTIYFGEGSWLTVV.

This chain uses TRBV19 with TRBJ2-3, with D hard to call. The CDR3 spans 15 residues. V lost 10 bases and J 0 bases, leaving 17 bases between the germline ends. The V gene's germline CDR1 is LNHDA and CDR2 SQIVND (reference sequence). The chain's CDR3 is CATRSGRWSTDTQYF. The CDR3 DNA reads TGTGCCACCCGATCCGGACGGTGGAGCACAGATACGCAGTATTTT.

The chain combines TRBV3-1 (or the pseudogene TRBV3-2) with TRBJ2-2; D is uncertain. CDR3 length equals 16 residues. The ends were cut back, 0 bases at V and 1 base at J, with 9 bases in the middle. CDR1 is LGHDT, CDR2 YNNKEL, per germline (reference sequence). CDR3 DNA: TGTGCCAGCAGCCAAGATCTTAAGGGGAACACCGGGGAGCTGTTTTTT. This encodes CASSQDLKGNTGELFF.

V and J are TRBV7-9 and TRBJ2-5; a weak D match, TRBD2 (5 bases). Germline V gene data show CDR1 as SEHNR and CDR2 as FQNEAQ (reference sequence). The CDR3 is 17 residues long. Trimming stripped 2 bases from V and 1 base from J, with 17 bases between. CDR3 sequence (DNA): TGTGCCAGCAGCTTACAAGGAGGTCGGGAAGCCCAAGAGACCCAGTACTTC. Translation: CASSLQGGREAQETQYF.

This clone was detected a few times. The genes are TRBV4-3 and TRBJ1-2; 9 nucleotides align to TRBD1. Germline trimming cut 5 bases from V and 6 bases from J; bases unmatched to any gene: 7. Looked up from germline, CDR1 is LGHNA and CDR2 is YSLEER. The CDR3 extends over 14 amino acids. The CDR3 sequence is CASSRDRELDGYTF. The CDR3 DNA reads TGCGCCAGCAGCAGGGACAGGGAACTGGATGGCTACACCTTC.

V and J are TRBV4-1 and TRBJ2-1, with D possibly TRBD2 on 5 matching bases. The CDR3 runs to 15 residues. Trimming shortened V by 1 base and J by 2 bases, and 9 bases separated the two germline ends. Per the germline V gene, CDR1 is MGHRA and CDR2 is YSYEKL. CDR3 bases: TGCGCCAGCAGCCAAGTAAGCGGTACCTACAATGAGCAGTTCTTC. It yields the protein CASSQVSGTYNEQFF.

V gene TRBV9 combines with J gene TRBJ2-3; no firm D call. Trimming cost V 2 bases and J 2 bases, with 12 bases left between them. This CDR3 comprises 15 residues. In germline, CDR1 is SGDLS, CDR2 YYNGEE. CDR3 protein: CASSVGSSFTDTQYF. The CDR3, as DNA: TGTGCCAGCAGCGTTGGAAGTAGTTTCACAGATACGCAGTATTTT.

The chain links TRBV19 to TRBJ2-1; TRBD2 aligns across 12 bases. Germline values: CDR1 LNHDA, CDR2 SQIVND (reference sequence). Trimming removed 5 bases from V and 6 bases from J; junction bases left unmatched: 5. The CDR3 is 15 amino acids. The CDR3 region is CASSRLAGGSNEQFF. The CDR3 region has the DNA TGTGCCAGTAGTCGTCTAGCGGGAGGGAGCAATGAGCAGTTCTTC.

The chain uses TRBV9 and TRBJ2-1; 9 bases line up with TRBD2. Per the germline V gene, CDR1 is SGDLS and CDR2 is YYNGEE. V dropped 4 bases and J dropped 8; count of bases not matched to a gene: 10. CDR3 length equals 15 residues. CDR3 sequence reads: CASSHGTSLIDEQFF. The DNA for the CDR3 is TGTGCCAGCAGCCACGGGACTAGCCTGATCGATGAGCAGTTCTTC. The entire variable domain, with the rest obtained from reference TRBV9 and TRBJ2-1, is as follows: DSGVTQTPKHLITATGQRVTLRCSPRSGDLSVYWYQQSLDQGLQFLIQYYNGEERAKGNILERFSAQQFPDLHSELNLSSLELGDSALYFCASSHGTSLIDEQFFGPGTRLTVL.

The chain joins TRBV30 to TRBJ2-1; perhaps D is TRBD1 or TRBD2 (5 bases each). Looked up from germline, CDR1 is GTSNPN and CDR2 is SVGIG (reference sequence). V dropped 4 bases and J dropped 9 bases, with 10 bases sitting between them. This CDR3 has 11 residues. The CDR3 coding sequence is TGTGCCTGGACAGGGAGTAGTGAGCAGTTCTTC. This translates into CAWTGSSEQFF.

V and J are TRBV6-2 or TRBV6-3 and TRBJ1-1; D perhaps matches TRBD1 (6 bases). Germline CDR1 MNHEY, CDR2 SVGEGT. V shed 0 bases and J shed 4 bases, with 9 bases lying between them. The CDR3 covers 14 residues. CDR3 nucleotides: TGTGCCAGCAGTTACTCAGGGGGGAGCACTGAAGCTTTCTTT. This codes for CASSYSGGSTEAFF.

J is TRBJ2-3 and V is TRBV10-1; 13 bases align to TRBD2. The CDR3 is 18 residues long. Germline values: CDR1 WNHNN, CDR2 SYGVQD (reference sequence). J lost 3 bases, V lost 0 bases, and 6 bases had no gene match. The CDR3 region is CASSESRGLAGVTDTQYF. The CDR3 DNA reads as TGCGCCAGCAGTGAGTCCAGAGGACTAGCGGGGGTAACAGATACGCAGTATTTT.

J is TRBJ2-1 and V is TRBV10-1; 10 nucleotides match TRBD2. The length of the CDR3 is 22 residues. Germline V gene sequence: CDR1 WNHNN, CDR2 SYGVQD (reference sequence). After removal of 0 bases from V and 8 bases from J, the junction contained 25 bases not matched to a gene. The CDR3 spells CASSESIIPNGLAGGSWDEQFF. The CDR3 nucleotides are TGCGCCAGCAGTGAGTCGATAATCCCCAACGGGTTAGCGGGAGGCTCCTGGGATGAGCAGTTCTTC.

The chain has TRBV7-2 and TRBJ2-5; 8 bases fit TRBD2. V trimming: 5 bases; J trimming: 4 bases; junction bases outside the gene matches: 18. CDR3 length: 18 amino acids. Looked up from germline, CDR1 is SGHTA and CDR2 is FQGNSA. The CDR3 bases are TGTGCCAGCAGCCCGCACTCGGTCGGGAGGGGCGGGAGAGAGACCCAGTACTTC. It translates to CASSPHSVGRGGRETQYF.

The DNA of the CDR3 is TGCGCCAGCAGCTTGGCAATCGGCTACACCGGGGAGCTGTTTTTT. Its translation is CASSLAIGYTGELFF. The V and J genes are TRBV5-1 and TRBJ2-2, with unresolved D. With 0 bases removed from V and 3 bases from J, the gap between germline ends came to 9 bases. The CDR3 runs to 15 residues. The germline V gene encodes CDR1 SGHRS and CDR2 YFSETQ. Full variable domain (missing parts from reference TRBV5-1 and TRBJ2-2): KAGVTQTPRYLIKTRGQQVTLSCSPISGHRSVSWYQQTPGQGLQFLFEYFSETQRNKGNFPGRFSGRQFSNSRSEMNVSTLELGDSALYLCASSLAIGYTGELFFGEGSRLTVL.

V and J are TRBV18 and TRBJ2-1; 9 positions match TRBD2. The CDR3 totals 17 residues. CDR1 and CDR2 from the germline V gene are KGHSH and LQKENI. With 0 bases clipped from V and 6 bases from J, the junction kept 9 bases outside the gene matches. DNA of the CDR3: TGTGCCAGCTCACCACCCACCGCGCTAGCGGGACGCAATGAGCAGTTCTTC. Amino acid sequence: CASSPPTALAGRNEQFF.

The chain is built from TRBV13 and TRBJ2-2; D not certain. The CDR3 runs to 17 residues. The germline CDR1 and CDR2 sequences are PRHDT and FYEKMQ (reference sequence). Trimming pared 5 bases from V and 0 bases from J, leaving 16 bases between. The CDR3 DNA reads TGTGCCAGCAGCCCCCCCCTTTCACTCGCGAACACCGGGGAGCTGTTTTTT. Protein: CASSPPLSLANTGELFF.

Written as DNA, the CDR3 is TGTGCCAGCAGCCAAAAGGGGGTGGAAAAACTGTTTTTT. As protein: CASSQKGVEKLFF. The chain uses TRBV4-2 and TRBJ1-4, with D possibly being TRBD1 (6 bases). The V gene's germline CDR1 is LGHNA and CDR2 YNFKEQ. The CDR3 runs 13 residues. Trimming took off 2 bases at V and 8 bases at J, with 9 bases between the two ends.

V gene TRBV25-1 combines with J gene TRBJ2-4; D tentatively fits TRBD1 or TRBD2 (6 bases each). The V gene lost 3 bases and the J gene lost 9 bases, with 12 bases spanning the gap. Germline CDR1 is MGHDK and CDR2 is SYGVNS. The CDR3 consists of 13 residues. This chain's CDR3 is CASSDYREVIQYF. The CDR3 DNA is TGTGCCAGCAGTGACTACAGGGAGGTCATTCAGTACTTC.

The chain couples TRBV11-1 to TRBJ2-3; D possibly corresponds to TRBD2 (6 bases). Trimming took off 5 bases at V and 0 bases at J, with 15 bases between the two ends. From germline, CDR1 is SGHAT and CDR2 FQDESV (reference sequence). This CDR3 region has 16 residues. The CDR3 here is CASSPKMGLSTDTQYF. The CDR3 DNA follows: TGTGCCAGCAGCCCAAAAATGGGACTCAGCACAGATACGCAGTATTTT. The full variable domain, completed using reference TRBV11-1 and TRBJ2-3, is EAEVAQSPRYKITEKSQAVAFWCDPISGHATLYWYRQILGQGPELLVQFQDESVVDDSQLPKDRFSAERLKGVDSTLKIQPAELGDSAMYLCASSPKMGLSTDTQYFGPGTRLTVL.

CDR3 DNA: TGTGCCAGCAGTTACTCGGAAGGGGCGAGTAATTCACCCCTCCACTTT. Its protein is CASSYSEGASNSPLHF. The chain recombines TRBV6-5 with TRBJ1-6; perhaps TRBD1 as D (5 bases). Trimming stripped 0 bases from V and 6 bases from J, with 12 bases between. The CDR3 has 16 residues. The germline V gene encodes CDR1 MNHEY and CDR2 SVGAGI.

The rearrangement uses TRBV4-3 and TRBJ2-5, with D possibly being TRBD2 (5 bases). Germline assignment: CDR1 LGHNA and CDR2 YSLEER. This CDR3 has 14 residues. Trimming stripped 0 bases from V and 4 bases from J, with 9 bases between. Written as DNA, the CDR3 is TGCGCCAGCAGCCAAGACCGGAGCGGAGAGACCCAGTACTTC. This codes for CASSQDRSGETQYF.